What follows are 30 T cell receptor beta chains derived from one specimen sequenced in a study of cytomegalovirus exposure and HLA in healthy donors. Sequencing was performed with immunoSEQ multiplex PCR; in TCRdb, only in-frame clones are kept and a portion is missing. This table has about 89,000 clones, 84% appearing once. What was sequenced was PBMCs. The source of these receptors is a woman aged 18-29 years in good health and CMV-seropositive.

The J gene is TRBJ2-7, the V gene TRBV1; TRBD2 was called by the table and not checked on the DNA. TRBV1 is a documented pseudogene. The CDR3 totals 14 residues. The CDR3 region is CTSSQDVGTYEQYF. As DNA, the CDR3 is TGCACCAGCAGCCAAGATGTCGGGACCTACGAGCAGTACTTC.

This chain links TRBV18 with TRBJ1-1; 10 positions agree with TRBD1. V was pared by 6 bases and J by 6 bases, with 7 bases of the junction left unmatched. This CDR3 contains 14 residues. Germline loops: CDR1 KGHSH, CDR2 LQKENI. CDR3 protein: CASSWTGGKAEAFF. The CDR3, as DNA: TGTGCCAGCTCCTGGACAGGGGGTAAGGCTGAAGCTTTCTTT.

The chain combines TRBV7-2 with TRBJ2-1; possibly TRBD1 for D (5 bases). In germline, CDR1 is SGHTA, CDR2 FQGNSA. The V and J ends lost 4 bases and 8 bases respectively, with 18 bases between them. The CDR3 covers 15 residues. The CDR3 is CASSSAIQGIDEQFF. CDR3 DNA: TGTGCCAGCAGCTCCGCGATCCAGGGTATAGATGAGCAGTTCTTC.

The chain is built from TRBV4-2 and TRBJ2-3; 9 nucleotides align to TRBD1. From germline, CDR1 is LGHNA and CDR2 YNFKEQ. The junction had 7 bases not matched to a gene; V was cut back by 9 bases and J by 0 bases. This CDR3 is built from 15 residues. The CDR3 here is CASSTGGASTDTQYF. DNA for the CDR3: TGTGCCAGTTCTACAGGGGGCGCGAGCACAGATACGCAGTATTTT.

The chain recombines TRBV27 with TRBJ2-1; 8 bases match TRBD2. From germline, CDR1 is MNHEY and CDR2 SMNVEV (reference sequence). Trimming at V came to 2 bases and at J to 3 bases, leaving 12 bases not matched to a gene. CDR3 length equals 18 residues. The CDR3 DNA sequence: TGTGCCAGCAGTTTAAGGGTTAGCGGGGTTCGGGACTACAATGAGCAGTTCTTC. This codes for CASSLRVSGVRDYNEQFF.

The J gene is TRBJ2-7, the V gene TRBV2; D possibly corresponds to TRBD2 (6 bases). CDR3 length: 14 amino acids. The germline gives CDR1 SNHLY, CDR2 FYNNEI. V was pared by 1 base and J by 2 bases, with 9 bases between. The CDR3: CASSEGGDPYEQYF. The CDR3 DNA reads as TGTGCCAGCAGTGAAGGGGGGGACCCCTACGAGCAGTACTTC.

V is TRBV2 and J is TRBJ2-1; 13 bases match TRBD2. Germline CDR1 reads SNHLY; CDR2 reads FYNNEI. J was trimmed by 4 bases and V by 6 bases; bases with no gene match: 6. The length of the CDR3 is 16 residues. This chain's CDR3 is CASRDGTSGNYNEQFF. CDR3 nucleotide sequence: TGTGCCAGCAGGGACGGGACTAGCGGGAATTACAATGAGCAGTTCTTC.

The chain has TRBV7-8 and TRBJ1-1; 7 bases fit TRBD1. There are 14 residues in the CDR3. CDR1 and CDR2 (germline): SGHVS, FQNEAQ. Losses at the gene ends were 3 bases for V and 2 bases for J; bases not matched to a gene: 3. CDR3 nucleotide sequence: TGTGCCAGCAGCTTTCGACAGGGAAACACTGAAGCTTTCTTT. Translation gives CASSFRQGNTEAFF.

The V call is TRBV4-1, the J call TRBJ2-1; D is possibly TRBD1 (5 bases). The CDR3 has 15 amino acids. The V gene lost 0 bases and the J gene lost 7 bases, with 13 bases spanning the gap. In germline, CDR1 is MGHRA, CDR2 YSYEKL. The CDR3 loop reads CASSQDWQGMNEQFF. For the CDR3, the DNA is TGCGCCAGCAGCCAAGATTGGCAGGGTATGAATGAGCAGTTCTTC.

The V gene is TRBV4-3, the J gene TRBJ2-2; TRBD1 agrees at 7 bases. Trimming took 4 bases from V and 4 from J; bases not matched to a gene: 3. Looked up from germline, CDR1 is LGHNA and CDR2 is YSLEER. CDR3 size: 14 residues. The CDR3 bases are TGCGCCAGCAGCCCGGGACAGAGCACCGGGGAGCTGTTTTTT. This encodes CASSPGQSTGELFF.

The J gene is TRBJ2-3, the V gene TRBV11-3, with D tentatively TRBD2 (6 bases). V lost 5 bases and J lost 8, with 14 bases in between. Per germline, CDR1 SGHNT and CDR2 YENEEA. This CDR3 contains 13 residues. The CDR3 loop is CASSISGVGTQYF. CDR3 nucleotides: TGTGCCAGCAGCATATCGGGGGTCGGTACGCAGTATTTT. The whole variable domain, remainder taken from reference TRBV11-3 and TRBJ2-3, is EAGVVQSPRYKIIEKKQPVAFWCNPISGHNTLYWYLQNLGQGPELLIRYENEEAVDDSQLPKDRFSAERLKGVDSTLKIQPAELGDSAVYLCASSISGVGTQYFGPGTRLTVL.

This clone appeared a few times. The chain recombines TRBV30 with TRBJ1-5; 7 nucleotides agree with TRBD1. Trimming removed 7 bases from V and 0 bases from J; junction bases left unmatched: 9. The CDR3 sequence is 15 residues long. Per the germline V gene, CDR1 is GTSNPN and CDR2 is SVGIG (reference sequence). CDR3: CAYSRDSYSNQPQHF. The CDR3 nucleotides are TGTGCCTACTCAAGGGACAGTTATAGCAATCAGCCCCAGCATTTT.

The chain employs TRBV11-2 and TRBJ2-7; D uncertain. This CDR3 spans 11 amino acids. The V gene lost 3 bases and the J gene lost 6 bases, with 6 bases spanning the gap. CDR1 SGHAT and CDR2 FQNNGV come from the germline V gene. The CDR3 DNA reads TGTGCCAGCAGCTTCCCAGGCGAGCAGTACTTC. As protein: CASSFPGEQYF.

Points on this clone: This sample also contains other DNA sequences that code for the same CDR3. The V gene is TRBV6-4, the J gene TRBJ2-3; TRBD2 aligns across 8 bases. Germline-derived CDR1 and CDR2 are MRHNA and SNTAGT. The CDR3 loop spans 15 amino acids. V shed 3 bases and J 2 bases; nucleotides not matched to a gene: 4. DNA for the CDR3: TGTGCCAGCAGTGATGGCGGGGGGACCACAGATACGCAGTATTTT. Protein product: CASSDGGGTTDTQYF.

The genes are TRBV5-1 and TRBJ2-1; 9 bases are shared with TRBD2. Germline loops: CDR1 SGHRS, CDR2 YFSETQ. There are 16 residues in the CDR3. V was pared by 0 bases and J by 7 bases, with 8 bases of the junction left unmatched. CDR3 in amino acids: CASSLVSAGGRNEQFF. The CDR3 bases are TGCGCCAGCAGCTTGGTTTCGGCGGGGGGGCGGAATGAGCAGTTCTTC. Full variable domain (remainder filled in from reference TRBV5-1 and TRBJ2-1): KAGVTQTPRYLIKTRGQQVTLSCSPISGHRSVSWYQQTPGQGLQFLFEYFSETQRNKGNFPGRFSGRQFSNSRSEMNVSTLELGDSALYLCASSLVSAGGRNEQFFGPGTRLTVL.

V gene TRBV27 combines with J gene TRBJ2-7, with 8 bases fitting TRBD1. This CDR3 has 16 residues. With 8 bases clipped from V and 3 bases from J, the junction kept 15 bases outside the gene matches. CDR1 and CDR2 from the germline V gene are MNHEY and SMNVEV (reference sequence). The CDR3 loop reads CASGHGGQGANYEQYF. In DNA, the CDR3 is TGTGCCAGCGGGCATGGGGGGCAGGGGGCAAACTACGAGCAGTACTTC.

This chain uses TRBV29-1 with TRBJ2-1, with D possibly TRBD2 on 5 matching bases. Trimming removed 0 bases from V and 10 bases from J, with 16 bases in between. The CDR3 contains 14 residues. CDR1 and CDR2 (germline): SQVTM, ANQGSEA. This chain's CDR3 is CSVEDTQAGEEQFF. The CDR3 nucleotides read TGCAGCGTTGAAGATACCCAGGCCGGGGAAGAGCAGTTCTTC.

This CDR3 reads CASSLAQGTYEQYF. The CDR3 DNA sequence: TGTGCCAGCAGCTTAGCACAGGGAACCTACGAGCAGTACTTC. The chain links TRBV7-2 to TRBJ2-7; possible D gene TRBD1, 6 bases. CDR1 SGHTA and CDR2 FQGNSA come from the germline V gene. The CDR3 runs to 14 residues. Deletions cut 0 bases from V and 2 bases from J, with 8 bases between.

The chain recombines TRBV7-3 with TRBJ2-6; 8 bases align to TRBD1. This CDR3 has 18 amino acids. Germline V lookup: CDR1 SGHTA, CDR2 FQGTGA. J was trimmed by 1 base and V by 4 bases; bases with no gene match: 9. CDR3 amino acids: CASSYRRTGLSGANVLTF. CDR3 nucleotides: TGTGCCAGCAGCTACCGACGGACAGGGCTTTCTGGGGCCAACGTCCTGACTTTC.

This sequence joins TRBV5-1 and TRBJ1-1; the D gene is possibly TRBD1 (6 bases). V was clipped by 0 bases and J by 3 bases, with 21 bases between them. Looked up from germline, CDR1 is SGHRS and CDR2 is YFSETQ. The CDR3 runs to 18 residues. CDR3 loop: CASSLEGGRFLGDTEAFF. In DNA, the CDR3 is TGCGCCAGCAGCTTGGAGGGGGGGCGCTTCTTAGGGGACACTGAAGCTTTCTTT.

The chain couples TRBV5-4 to TRBJ2-5, with 7 positions matching TRBD1. Germline CDR1 and CDR2: SGHNT and YYREEE (reference sequence). J lost 5 bases, V lost 4 bases, and 5 bases had no gene match. CDR3 length: 13 amino acids. Here the CDR3 DNA reads TGTGCCAGCAGCAGGGACAGTACGGAGACCCAGTACTTC. It translates to CASSRDSTETQYF.

This clone came up a few times. The V gene is TRBV9, the J gene TRBJ1-6; possibly TRBD1 for D (6 bases). CDR1 and CDR2 (germline): SGDLS, YYNGEE. V lost 3 bases to trimming and J lost 7 bases, with 11 bases between them. The CDR3 totals 14 residues. In nucleotides, the CDR3 is TGTGCCAGCAGCGAACAGGGTGGCAATTCACCCCTCCACTTT. It is translated as CASSEQGGNSPLHF.

The chain employs TRBV19 and TRBJ2-3; D may be TRBD2 (7 bases). CDR1 is LNHDA and CDR2 is SQIVND in the germline V gene (reference sequence). The CDR3 totals 15 residues. The V end was cut by 0 bases, the J end by 2 bases, with 9 bases between. Written as DNA, the CDR3 is TGTGCCAGTAGTATAGAGGGGGGGCCCACAGATACGCAGTATTTT. This encodes CASSIEGGPTDTQYF.

The rearrangement joins TRBV19 to TRBJ2-7, with TRBD1 matching 8 bases. V shed 6 bases and J 3 bases; nucleotides not matched to a gene: 1. Germline V gives CDR1 LNHDA, CDR2 SQIVND (reference sequence). The CDR3 spans 12 residues. CDR3 bases: TGTGCCAGTAGGGACAGGGACTACGAGCAGTACTTC. Translated, it gives CASRDRDYEQYF.

V usage is TRBV5-1 and J usage is TRBJ2-5; 8 bases agree with TRBD1. The CDR3 has 14 residues. Germline lookup yields CDR1 SGHRS and CDR2 YFSETQ. J gave up 5 bases and V 3 bases, and 6 bases lay outside the gene matches. Here the CDR3 DNA reads TGCGCCAGCAGCTCGGGCAGGGGGCGGGAGACCCAGTACTTC. It is translated as CASSSGRGRETQYF.

V and J are TRBV6-4 and TRBJ2-1; a possible D gene is TRBD2 (5 bases). Trimming removed 1 base from V and 8 bases from J, with 18 bases in between. Germline V CDR1 and CDR2: MRHNA, SNTAGT. The CDR3 runs to 16 residues. The CDR3 region is CASSDYAGPPTDEQFF. The CDR3 region has the DNA TGTGCCAGCAGTGACTACGCGGGTCCCCCTACGGATGAGCAGTTCTTC.

This chain joins TRBV9 and TRBJ1-1, with 7 nucleotides matching TRBD1. Looked up from germline, CDR1 is SGDLS and CDR2 is YYNGEE. The CDR3 is 15 amino acids. V lost 4 bases and J lost 0; bases outside the gene matches: 6. CDR3 in amino acids: CASSLRDSLNTEAFF. As DNA, the CDR3 is TGTGCCAGCAGCCTACGGGACAGCCTGAACACTGAAGCTTTCTTT.

The rearrangement links TRBV11-3 to TRBJ2-1; no clear D gene. In germline, CDR1 is SGHNT, CDR2 YENEEA. The CDR3 contains 15 residues. Trimming pared 4 bases from V and 0 bases from J, leaving 10 bases between. Here the CDR3 DNA reads TGTGCCAGCAGCTCCACTTTTAGCTCCTACAATGAGCAGTTCTTC. The encoded protein is CASSSTFSSYNEQFF.

A single count supports this clone. V is TRBV5-1 and J is TRBJ1-2; D is unresolved. This CDR3 is 13 amino acids long. The germline gives CDR1 SGHRS, CDR2 YFSETQ. V lost 4 bases, J lost 4 bases, and 11 bases lay in between. The chain's CDR3 is CASSMDGSYGYTF. The CDR3 DNA reads as TGCGCCAGCAGCATGGACGGGTCCTATGGCTACACCTTC.

This clone was observed once. V and J are TRBV4-3 and TRBJ2-3; 9 bases line up with TRBD2. Germline assignment: CDR1 LGHNA and CDR2 YSLEER. The CDR3 totals 19 residues. V lost 5 bases and J lost 2; bases outside the gene matches: 17. The CDR3: CASSTNSGGPSRYTDTQYF. The DNA of the CDR3 is TGCGCCAGCAGCACAAATAGCGGGGGCCCTTCTCGGTACACAGATACGCAGTATTTT.